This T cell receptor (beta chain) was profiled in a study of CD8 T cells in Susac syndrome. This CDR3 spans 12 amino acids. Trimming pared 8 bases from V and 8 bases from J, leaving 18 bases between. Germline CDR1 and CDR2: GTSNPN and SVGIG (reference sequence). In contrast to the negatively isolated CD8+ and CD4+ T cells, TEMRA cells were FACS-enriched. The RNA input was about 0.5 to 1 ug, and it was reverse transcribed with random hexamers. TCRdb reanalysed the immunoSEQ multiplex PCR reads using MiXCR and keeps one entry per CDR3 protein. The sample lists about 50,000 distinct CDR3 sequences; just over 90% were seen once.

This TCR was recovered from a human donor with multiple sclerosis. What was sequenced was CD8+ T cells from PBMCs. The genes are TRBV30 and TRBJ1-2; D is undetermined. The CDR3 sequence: CAKEREESGYTF. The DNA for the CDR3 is TGTGCCAAAGAGCGTGAGGAATCAGGCTACACCTTC.